The 22 T cell receptor beta chains below come from one sample, sequenced in a study of T cells in Graves' hyperthyroidism and ophthalmopathy (dated by TCRdb to the late 2010s). The library was produced with multiplex PCR. Sequencing took place on an Illumina HiSeq 2000. The TCR beta CDR3 regions were amplified from the RNA transcripts. The first round of RT-PCR for the TCR CDR3 was performed with the HTBI primer set and the Qiagen OneStep RT-PCR kit. TCRdb's own reprocessing of the public reads used fastp at Q25 and MiXCR and kept productive beta chains. One record per CDR3 amino acid sequence lists the most common genes and DNA. Present in this sample are more than 300,000 distinct CDR3 sequences, about a sixth of which were seen just once. Approximately 35% of the sample lies in the top ten. Source material: blood. The receptors derive from a woman aged 30 to 39 with Graves' hyperthyroidism that later progressed to Graves' ophthalmopathy.

Note on this clonotype: A much larger clone lies one base from this, so it may be a read error. The CDR3 DNA reads as TGCGCCAGCAGCACCCGTAGGAGGGGGCCCTTTCATGAGCAGTACTTC. Protein product: CASSTRRRGPFHEQYF. The chain uses TRBV5-1 and TRBJ2-7, with D tentatively TRBD1 (7 bases). V lost 4 bases and J 7 bases, leaving 24 bases between the germline ends. The CDR3 spans 16 residues. Germline values: CDR1 SGHRS, CDR2 YFSETQ.

There are many counts of this clonotype. The V call is TRBV12-3 or TRBV12-4, the J call TRBJ2-7; D remains ambiguous. V lost 6 bases and J lost 1, with 13 bases in between. The CDR3 spans 14 residues. CDR3 coding DNA: TGTGCCAGCAGCTATGGCGACTTTTCCTACGAGCAGTACTTC. Its translation: CASSYGDFSYEQYF.

Ten or more counts support this clonotype. The gene calls are TRBV4-1 and TRBJ2-1; D might be TRBD2 (6 bases). CDR3 size: 15 residues. Germline values: CDR1 MGHRA, CDR2 YSYEKL. Trimming pared 2 bases from V and 3 bases from J, leaving 11 bases between. CDR3 DNA: TGCGCCAGCAGCCAAATCGGGGGAAACTACAATGAGCAGTTCTTC. Translating gives CASSQIGGNYNEQFF.

This clonotype was seen ten or more times. The V gene is TRBV29-1, the J gene TRBJ1-2; D unclear. Germline V lookup: CDR1 SQVTM, CDR2 ANQGSEA. The CDR3 has 11 residues. The V end was cut by 6 bases, the J end by 3 bases, with 8 bases between. CDR3 nucleotide sequence: TGCAGCGTCTGGGCAGACTATGGCTACACCTTC. This translates into CSVWADYGYTF.

This clonotype was counted at least ten times. The rearrangement joins TRBV27 to TRBJ2-1; 7 bases match TRBD2. Trimming cost V 4 bases and J 4 bases; bases outside gene matches: 7. The CDR3 has 15 amino acids. From germline, CDR1 is MNHEY and CDR2 SMNVEV (reference sequence). The CDR3 nucleotides read TGTGCCAGCAGTTACATGGGAGGGATGTACAATGAGCAGTTCTTC. Protein: CASSYMGGMYNEQFF.

This clonotype was seen more than once but under ten times. A read error is likely, as this CDR3 ends without the conserved phenylalanine or tryptophan. This CDR3 reads CASSQGPGETQYL. The CDR3, as DNA: TGTGCCAGCTCACAAGGGCCCGGGGAGACCCAGTACCTC. The rearrangement joins TRBV18 to TRBJ2-5; D ambiguous. The CDR3 is made up of 13 amino acids. V dropped 4 bases and J dropped 5 bases, with 11 bases sitting between them. From germline, CDR1 is KGHSH and CDR2 LQKENI.

The chain combines TRBV20-1 with TRBJ2-4; 9 nucleotides line up with TRBD1. V shed 5 bases, J shed 1 base, and the junction held 6 bases outside the gene matches. CDR1 is DFQATT and CDR2 is SNEGSKA in the germline V gene (reference sequence). The CDR3 sequence is 15 residues long. CDR3: CSAGDRADAKNIQYF. The CDR3 bases are TGCAGTGCTGGGGACAGGGCCGACGCCAAAAACATTCAGTACTTC.

The rearrangement links TRBV7-9 to TRBJ1-5; D possibly corresponds to TRBD1 (6 bases). The CDR3 is 15 amino acids. Germline V lookup: CDR1 SEHNR, CDR2 FQNEAQ (reference sequence). The V gene lost 2 bases and the J gene lost 5 bases, with 13 bases spanning the gap. The CDR3 DNA reads TGTGCCAGCAGCTTAACCGGGACACCCGATCAGCCCCAGCATTTT. Protein sequence: CASSLTGTPDQPQHF.

About this clonotype itself: A junction boundary mismatches the germline segment, possibly from a read error. The chain combines TRBV12-3 or TRBV12-4 with TRBJ2-1; D is unresolved. This CDR3 is 11 amino acids long. The CDR3, as DNA: TGTGCCAGCAATCCATACAATGAGAAGTTCTTC. It yields the protein CASNPYNEKFF.

This chain joins TRBV12-3 or TRBV12-4 and TRBJ2-5; TRBD1 aligns across 8 bases. The CDR3 runs to 12 residues. V dropped 6 bases and J dropped 7; count of bases not matched to a gene: 4. This chain's CDR3 is CASRPGTGTQYF. The CDR3 bases are TGTGCCAGCAGACCCGGGACAGGGACCCAGTACTTC.

The table lists this clonotype with many counts. This sequence joins TRBV20-1 and TRBJ2-7; D gene ambiguous. CDR3 length equals 14 residues. Germline-derived CDR1 and CDR2 are DFQATT and SNEGSKA (reference sequence). CDR3 residues: CSSQDGANSYEQYF. The CDR3 coding sequence is TGCAGCTCCCAGGATGGAGCCAACTCCTACGAGCAGTACTTC.

The chain carries TRBV27 and TRBJ2-3; TRBD2 agrees at 10 bases. The CDR3 length is 16 residues. After removal of 5 bases from V and 0 bases from J, the junction contained 5 bases not matched to a gene. CDR1 is MNHEY and CDR2 is SMNVEV in the germline V gene (reference sequence). This CDR3 is CASSHLTSGSTDTQYF. The DNA of the CDR3 is TGTGCCAGCAGTCACCTGACTAGCGGGAGCACAGATACGCAGTATTTT.

The chain combines TRBV10-2 with TRBJ1-6; 9 bases agree with TRBD1. Germline V gene data show CDR1 as WSHSY and CDR2 as SAAADI. The CDR3 covers 16 residues. Trimming took 3 bases from V and 10 from J; bases not matched to a gene: 10. CDR3 in amino acids: CASSEFPGTGMSPLHF. DNA of the CDR3: TGCGCCAGCAGTGAATTTCCCGGGACAGGGATGTCACCCCTCCACTTT.

This clonotype occurred many times. This sequence joins TRBV3-1 and TRBJ1-1, with 9 bases identical to TRBD1. The CDR3 is made up of 17 amino acids. V dropped 0 bases and J dropped 1; count of bases not matched to a gene: 6. Germline V gene lookup returns CDR1 LGHDT and CDR2 YNNKEL (reference sequence). CDR3 region: CASSQEARTGENTEAFF. CDR3 in DNA: TGTGCCAGCAGCCAAGAAGCAAGGACAGGGGAGAACACTGAAGCTTTCTTT.

This clonotype was picked up many times. The V and J genes are TRBV3-1 and TRBJ2-1; the match to TRBD2 covers 10 bases. The germline V gene has CDR1 LGHDT and CDR2 YNNKEL (reference sequence). Germline trimming cut 4 bases from V and 9 bases from J; bases unmatched to any gene: 18. The CDR3 has 18 amino acids. The CDR3 loop reads CASSRPGLATQLRGEQFF. The CDR3 DNA sequence: TGTGCCAGCAGCCGACCGGGACTAGCGACTCAACTTCGGGGTGAGCAGTTCTTC.

The CDR3 region is CASFSGFTGELFF. Written as DNA, the CDR3 is TGTGCCAGTTTTAGCGGGTTCACCGGGGAGCTGTTTTTT. This rearrangement joins TRBV19 to TRBJ2-2; 7 bases match TRBD2. CDR3 length: 13 residues. Unmatched junction bases numbered 4, after V lost 8 bases and J lost 4 bases. Germline CDR1 and CDR2: LNHDA and SQIVND (reference sequence).

The V gene is TRBV6-2 or TRBV6-3, the J gene TRBJ2-2; D is ambiguous. Trimming took off 9 bases at V and 4 bases at J, with 15 bases between the two ends. This CDR3 has 14 residues. Germline assignment: CDR1 MNHEY and CDR2 SVGEGT. The DNA for the CDR3 is TGTGCCAGGCAACCCGGGCAGCCCACCGGGGAGCTGTTTTTT. Translated, it gives CARQPGQPTGELFF.

This clonotype was picked up many times. CDR3: CASSYSGSWETQYF. CDR3 DNA sequence: TGTGCCAGCAGTTATAGCGGGAGTTGGGAGACCCAGTACTTC. The chain has TRBV28 and TRBJ2-5, with 9 bases identical to TRBD2. The CDR3 is 14 amino acids. The germline V gene has CDR1 MDHEN and CDR2 SYDVKM. J was trimmed by 5 bases and V by 4 bases; bases with no gene match: 5.

This clonotype was seen repeatedly, ten times or more. This chain uses TRBV3-1 with TRBJ2-1, with D possibly TRBD2 on 6 matching bases. Per the germline V gene, CDR1 is LGHDT and CDR2 is YNNKEL (reference sequence). Trimming stripped 4 bases from V and 9 bases from J, with 13 bases between. The CDR3 loop spans 13 amino acids. As DNA, the CDR3 is TGTGCCAGCAGCCTCCGGGGGACTCCTGAGCAGTTCTTC. It encodes CASSLRGTPEQFF.

Turning to this clonotype: This may stem from a read error, because a much larger clone lies one nucleotide away. V gene TRBV3-1 combines with J gene TRBJ1-1; TRBD1 aligns across 7 bases. J lost 4 bases, V lost 4 bases, and 9 bases had no gene match. This CDR3 spans 15 amino acids. Germline CDR1 LGHDT, CDR2 YNNKEL (reference sequence). This CDR3 reads CASSRQPDRSTEAFF. The CDR3 coding sequence is TGTGCCAGCAGCCGTCAACCGGACAGGAGCACTGAAGCTTTCTTT.

There are many counts of this clonotype. The chain links TRBV7-8 to TRBJ1-1; 8 positions match TRBD1. Germline CDR1 SGHVS, CDR2 FQNEAQ. CDR3 size: 15 residues. Germline trimming cut 1 base from V and 5 bases from J; bases unmatched to any gene: 6. The CDR3 loop is CASSLEQGGLTEAFF. The CDR3 DNA reads as TGTGCCAGCAGCTTAGAACAGGGGGGGTTGACTGAAGCTTTCTTT.

This clonotype has at least ten counts. V and J are TRBV24-1 and TRBJ1-2; possibly TRBD1 for D (5 bases). The germline gives CDR1 KGHDR, CDR2 SFDVKD. This CDR3 has 14 amino acids. Between the trimmed V and J ends, which lost 5 bases and 1 base, there was a span of 10 bases. This chain's CDR3 is CATSVAGSNYGYTF. CDR3 DNA sequence: TGTGCCACCAGTGTGGCAGGGAGTAACTATGGCTACACCTTC.